This T cell receptor (beta chain) emerged from a study of graft-versus-host responses after intestinal transplantation. Study information: Induction with anti-thymocyte globulin, then tacrolimus and steroids for about 3 years, was given to all recipients. Whole-study results and caveats: GvH clones detected in recipient marrow included some appearing first in ileum or blood.

CDR3 length: 15 amino acids. Trimming pared 1 base from V and 7 bases from J, leaving 16 bases between. Germline CDR1 is LGHNA and CDR2 is YNFKEQ. The method was immunoSEQ multiplex PCR; TCRdb's version includes in-frame clones alone and lacks a portion of them. The sample records over 80,000 clones, around 93% being singletons. As concerns this clone: Its cognate antigen is unknown.

The V and J genes are TRBV4-2 and TRBJ1-2; the D gene is possibly TRBD1 (6 bases). The sequencing here drew on unstimulated CD8+ T cells sorted from spleen or lymph node cells, taken before transplant. This clonotype was obtained from a human donor who was the organ donor for an intestinal transplant. CDR3 protein: CASSQVRGGSGGYTF. CDR3 in DNA: TGTGCCAGCAGCCAAGTTAGGGGGGGATCGGGTGGCTACACCTTC.